These 4 T cell receptor beta chains were sequenced from one sample in a study of T-cell reconstitution after alpha-beta-depleted transplantation in children. Unique molecular identifiers were built into the TCRbeta library. A single record per CDR3 protein comes from TCRdb applying MiXCR to the PCR reads. The sample holds approximately 390,000 distinct CDR3 sequences, 11% seen once. Here the sequenced sample was PBMCs from the stem cell graft donor, taken from the stem cell graft. The source is a human donor who donated a stem cell graft to a child with acute myeloid leukemia.

This clonotype has more than one count but fewer than ten. The chain uses TRBV20-1 and TRBJ1-4; tentative D call: TRBD1 (6 bases). V was clipped by 5 bases and J by 3 bases, with 13 bases between them. CDR1 DFQATT and CDR2 SNEGSKA come from the germline V gene (reference sequence). The CDR3 is made up of 14 amino acids. The CDR3 DNA is TGCAGTGCTGCCATAGGGGGGCCTAATGAAAAACTGTTTTTT. This sequence encodes CSAAIGGPNEKLFF.

This clonotype was seen ten or more times. At one end the junction does not follow the germline gene, possibly because of a read error. This rearrangement joins TRBV7-7 to TRBJ2-2; D is undetermined. Germline V gives CDR1 SSHAT, CDR2 FNYEAQ (reference sequence). There are 13 residues in the CDR3. CDR3 amino acids: CASSLDLPGELFF. Written as DNA, the CDR3 is TGTGCTAGCAGCCTGGATCTGCCCGGGGAGCTGTTTTTT.

This clonotype was seen ten or more times. The J gene is TRBJ2-3, the V gene TRBV5-1, with D tentatively TRBD1 or TRBD2 (5 bases each). This CDR3 is built from 14 residues. V was pared by 2 bases and J by 2 bases, with 9 bases between. Germline V CDR1 and CDR2: SGHRS, YFSETQ. CDR3 nucleotides: TGCGCCAGCAGCTTCGAGGGGCCCACAGATACGCAGTATTTT. Amino acid sequence: CASSFEGPTDTQYF.

The table lists this clonotype with a few counts. The chain employs TRBV18 and TRBJ2-3; 9 bases align to TRBD1. This CDR3 is 18 amino acids long. Germline assignment: CDR1 KGHSH and CDR2 LQKENI. Germline trimming cut 3 bases from V and 0 bases from J; bases unmatched to any gene: 10. The CDR3 here is CASSPFRDRDTSTDTQYF. The CDR3 coding sequence is TGTGCCAGCTCACCCTTCCGGGACAGGGATACTAGCACAGATACGCAGTATTTT.